The clone carrying this T cell receptor beta chain appeared once. Germline V gene data show CDR1 as SGHNT and CDR2 as YYREEE (reference sequence). Trimming shortened V by 4 bases and J by 2 bases, and 10 bases separated the two germline ends. The CDR3 contains 15 residues. This specimen comes from a study of blood T cell repertoires in COVID-19. About the research overall: Sample material is recorded as cDNA or gDNA derived from T cells, B-cell-depleted T cells, or PBMCs.

Method: immunoSEQ multiplex PCR; TCRdb's copy keeps in-frame clones and lacks some. The sample records 120,000 to 150,000 clones, around 82% being singletons. The rearrangement links TRBV5-4 to TRBJ2-6, with D maybe TRBD2 (6 bases). Input material: peripheral blood. This clonotype was obtained from a human donor with acute or convalescent COVID-19. The donor label of this sample is uncertain. This CDR3 is CASSAGGAGANVLTF. CDR3 nucleotides: TGTGCCAGCAGCGCCGGAGGGGCTGGGGCCAACGTCCTGACTTTC.